This passage covers 15 T cell receptor beta chains from one sample sequenced in a study of blood T cell repertoires in COVID-19. Measured with immunoSEQ multiplex PCR; TCRdb has only the in-frame clones, and not every one. The repertoire consists of some 160,000 clones, with roughly 80% occurring once and the leading ten covering 8.6%. Source material: peripheral blood. The source is a man aged 45-65 years with active or convalescent COVID-19.

The CDR3 sequence is CASSLESFADQETQYF. CDR3 DNA: TGTGCCAGCAGCTTGGAGTCCTTCGCAGACCAAGAGACCCAGTACTTC. This sequence joins TRBV5-5 and TRBJ2-5; no clear D gene. CDR1 is SGHKS and CDR2 is YYEKEE in the germline V gene (reference sequence). V was shortened by 0 bases and J by 0 bases, with 12 bases between the two germline ends. The CDR3 contains 16 residues.

The CDR3 reads CASSIRVGGYAEAFF. Written as DNA, the CDR3 is TGTGCCAGTAGTATACGGGTAGGAGGCTACGCTGAAGCTTTCTTT. This chain connects TRBV19 to TRBJ1-1; D call uncertain. The CDR3 runs to 15 residues. V was pared by 2 bases and J by 6 bases, with 16 bases between. Germline V gene sequence: CDR1 LNHDA, CDR2 SQIVND (reference sequence).

This clone was observed a few times. This rearrangement joins TRBV6-2 or TRBV6-3 to TRBJ2-3, with TRBD2 as a possible D gene (5 bases). CDR1 and CDR2 from the germline V gene are MNHEY and SVGEGT. This CDR3 is built from 16 residues. Deletions cut 5 bases from V and 2 bases from J, with 17 bases between. The CDR3 nucleotides are TGTGCCAGCAGTCCCCTAGGAGCGGTAATCACAGATACGCAGTATTTT. Residues: CASSPLGAVITDTQYF.

The chain joins TRBV24-1 to TRBJ2-3; unclear D gene. With 7 bases removed from V and 4 bases from J, the gap between germline ends came to 17 bases. This CDR3 has 15 amino acids. The germline V gene has CDR1 KGHDR and CDR2 SFDVKD. The CDR3 sequence: CATSGIYPRADTQYF. The DNA for the CDR3 is TGTGCCACCAGCGGCATATATCCCCGGGCAGATACGCAGTATTTT.

V gene TRBV3-1 (or the pseudogene TRBV3-2) combines with J gene TRBJ2-1; 9 nucleotides align to TRBD2. CDR1 is LGHDT, CDR2 YNNKEL, per germline (reference sequence). The CDR3 covers 15 residues. Unmatched junction bases numbered 9, after V lost 4 bases and J lost 8 bases. The CDR3 loop reads CASSPRREGSDEQFF. The CDR3 nucleotides read TGTGCCAGCAGCCCGAGGCGGGAGGGCTCTGATGAGCAGTTCTTC.

This CDR3 is CASTSTGSATNEKLFF. CDR3 DNA: TGCGCCAGCACCTCGACAGGCTCAGCAACTAATGAAAAACTGTTTTTT. V is TRBV5-1 and J is TRBJ1-4, with a weak D call TRBD1 (6 bases). Germline CDR1 SGHRS, CDR2 YFSETQ. CDR3 length: 16 residues. V gave up 6 bases and J gave up 0 bases, with 15 bases separating them.

The genes are TRBV24-1 and TRBJ2-2; D is possibly TRBD2 (5 bases). Trimming cost V 3 bases and J 4 bases, with 11 bases left between them. CDR3 length equals 15 residues. The germline V gene encodes CDR1 KGHDR and CDR2 SFDVKD. The CDR3 sequence: CATSDASSGTGELFF. The CDR3 bases are TGTGCCACCAGTGATGCGAGCAGCGGCACCGGGGAGCTGTTTTTT.

This chain connects TRBV11-3 to TRBJ2-3; tentative D call: TRBD1 (5 bases). CDR3 length equals 14 residues. V lost 5 bases, J lost 2 bases, and 11 bases lay in between. Germline-derived CDR1 and CDR2 are SGHNT and YENEEA. The CDR3 region is CASSPLGATDTQYF. DNA for the CDR3: TGTGCCAGCAGCCCCCTTGGGGCCACAGATACGCAGTATTTT.

The CDR3 region has the DNA TGCGCCAGCAGCTTGGAGGGGTATGTGCGGGGGTGGACCTACGAGCAGTACTTC. Encoded protein: CASSLEGYVRGWTYEQYF. The V gene is TRBV5-1, the J gene TRBJ2-7; 7 bases line up with TRBD2. CDR1 and CDR2 (germline): SGHRS, YFSETQ. The CDR3 runs to 18 residues. Germline trimming cut 0 bases from V and 2 bases from J; bases unmatched to any gene: 14.

The genes are TRBV7-3 and TRBJ1-3; the D gene is possibly TRBD1 (6 bases). This CDR3 has 16 amino acids. Germline-derived CDR1 and CDR2 are SGHTA and FQGTGA. V lost 6 bases, J lost 3 bases, and 18 bases lay in between. The CDR3, as DNA: TGTGCCAGCAGACCAACACAGGGTAATTTTGGAAACACCATATATTTT. As protein: CASRPTQGNFGNTIYF.

The chain carries TRBV27 and TRBJ1-3, with D possibly being TRBD1 (5 bases). The CDR3 is 16 residues long. V shed 5 bases and J shed 0 bases, with 14 bases lying between them. Germline CDR1 and CDR2: MNHEY and SMNVEV (reference sequence). DNA for the CDR3: TGTGCCAGCAGTCCATCCGCAGGGCACTCTGGAAACACCATATATTTT. Its translation is CASSPSAGHSGNTIYF.

This chain uses TRBV7-2 with TRBJ1-2, with 10 positions matching TRBD1. The CDR3 has 16 amino acids. The J segment lost 4 bases and the V segment lost 5 bases, leaving 10 bases of the junction unmatched. Germline lookup yields CDR1 SGHTA and CDR2 FQGNSA. The CDR3 spells CASSLIGQGEGYGYTF. The CDR3 region has the DNA TGTGCCAGCAGCCTTATTGGACAGGGGGAGGGCTATGGCTACACCTTC.

The chain couples TRBV7-3 to TRBJ2-1; 8 nucleotides agree with TRBD1. After removal of 1 base from V and 5 bases from J, the junction contained 7 bases not matched to a gene. Per the germline V gene, CDR1 is SGHTA and CDR2 is FQGTGA. CDR3 size: 16 residues. CDR3 protein: CASSLSNRGVNNEQFF. DNA of the CDR3: TGTGCCAGCAGCTTAAGCAACAGGGGGGTGAACAATGAGCAGTTCTTC.

V is TRBV5-4 and J is TRBJ1-2, with D possibly being TRBD1 (5 bases). The CDR3 runs 12 residues. V lost 0 bases to trimming and J lost 6 bases, with 6 bases between them. CDR1 and CDR2 from the germline V gene are SGHNT and YYREEE (reference sequence). The CDR3 DNA reads as TGTGCCAGCAGCTTGGAGGGGAATGGCTACACCTTC. This encodes CASSLEGNGYTF.

The chain employs TRBV6-5 and TRBJ2-7, with 7 bases matching TRBD1. The V gene end was trimmed by 10 bases and the J gene end by 2 bases; junction bases not matched to a gene: 8. The CDR3 contains 13 residues. Germline loops: CDR1 MNHEY, CDR2 SVGAGI. CDR3 amino acids: CATIRQGAYEQYF. Here the CDR3 DNA reads TGTGCCACGATAAGACAGGGAGCCTACGAGCAGTACTTC.